The present T cell receptor beta chain was sequenced within a study of control samples from healthy donors and cancer patients. The CDR3 length is 15 residues. CDR1 KGHDR and CDR2 SFDVKD come from the germline V gene. V was cut by 3 bases and J by 6 bases, with 17 bases left in between. Sequencing was performed with immunoSEQ multiplex PCR; in TCRdb, only in-frame clones are kept and a portion is missing. The sample includes tens of thousands of clones, approximately 88% seen only once; the top ten take roughly 40%. The receptor was isolated from a man between 70 and 80 years old with lung cancer. Input material: PBMCs. This chain links TRBV24-1 with TRBJ2-7; either TRBD1 or TRBD2 may supply D (6 bases each). The CDR3 here is CATSDPGAPRGEQYF. In DNA, the CDR3 is TGTGCCACCAGTGATCCGGGGGCCCCCAGGGGCGAGCAGTACTTC.